Listed here are 5 T cell receptor beta chains from one sample, sequenced in a study of Graves' ophthalmopathy and Graves' hyperthyroidism (dated 2018 in TCRdb). Sequenced using an Illumina HiSeq 2000. For repertoire sequencing, the TCR beta CDR3 regions were amplified from RNA transcripts. A first-round RT-PCR used HTBI primers with the Qiagen OneStep RT-PCR kit, followed by a second-round multiplex PCR, size selection and purification. TCRdb trimmed public reads at Q25 via fastp, called clones via MiXCR and kept in-frame beta chains. Entries are consolidated by CDR3 protein sequence, retaining the most common genes and DNA. A total of 170,000 or so distinct CDR3 sequences appear in this sample, under 40% of them only once. The top ten clones comprise less than 6% of the sample. Sequenced: peripheral blood. The receptors were sampled from a woman aged 40 to 50 with Graves' ophthalmopathy. Donor details come from another sample of the same person, matched by shared clones.

Ten or more counts support this clonotype. This rearrangement joins TRBV10-3 to TRBJ2-5; 11 positions agree with TRBD2. The CDR3 length is 18 residues. Germline values: CDR1 ENHRY, CDR2 SYGVKD. V dropped 6 bases and J dropped 0; count of bases not matched to a gene: 12. This CDR3 is CAISGGLAAASYQETQYF. CDR3 coding DNA: TGTGCCATCAGCGGGGGACTAGCGGCCGCTTCGTACCAAGAGACCCAGTACTTC.

This clonotype was recorded at least ten times. The chain couples TRBV15 to TRBJ1-1; 8 positions agree with TRBD1. The germline gives CDR1 LNHNV, CDR2 YYDKDF (reference sequence). The ends lost 1 base at V and 1 base at J; junction bases unmatched: 8. CDR3 size: 17 residues. CDR3 amino acids: CATSRAGTGTGNTEAFF. CDR3 nucleotides: TGTGCCACCAGCAGAGCGGGCACCGGGACAGGGAACACTGAAGCTTTCTTT.

The J gene is TRBJ1-2, the V gene TRBV15; TRBD1 matches 8 bases. The CDR3 extends over 15 amino acids. The germline V gene has CDR1 LNHNV and CDR2 YYDKDF (reference sequence). V gave up 1 base and J gave up 2 bases; unmatched junction bases: 3. CDR3 DNA: TGTGCCACCAGCAGAGCCGGGACAGGAAACTATGGCTACACCTTC. It translates to CATSRAGTGNYGYTF.

The V call is TRBV7-2, the J call TRBJ2-7, with D perhaps given as TRBD1 or TRBD2 (5 bases each). V lost 5 bases and J lost 3, with 14 bases in between. This CDR3 spans 14 amino acids. Germline CDR1 reads SGHTA; CDR2 reads FQGNSA. CDR3 residues: CASSPGDGYYEQYF. DNA of the CDR3: TGTGCCAGCAGCCCTGGGGACGGATACTACGAGCAGTACTTC.

The chain uses TRBV6-2 or TRBV6-3 and TRBJ2-7; D assignment may be TRBD1 or TRBD2 (5 bases each). The CDR3 covers 14 residues. The V gene's germline CDR1 is MNHEY and CDR2 SVGEGT. Trimming shortened V by 4 bases and J by 6 bases, and 16 bases separated the two germline ends. For the CDR3, the DNA is TGTGCCAGCAGTTCTGGGACCTTTCCCTTCGAGCAGTACTTC. It encodes CASSSGTFPFEQYF.